A single TCR beta chain is shown here with its context. This record belongs to a study of control samples from healthy donors and cancer patients. This CDR3 has 20 residues. Germline V gene lookup returns CDR1 MGHRA and CDR2 YSYEKL. V trimming: 1 base; J trimming: 7 bases; junction bases outside the gene matches: 20. The method was immunoSEQ multiplex PCR; TCRdb's version includes in-frame clones alone and lacks a portion of them. The sample consists of about 140,000 clones, roughly 92% of them appearing once. This receptor was identified in a man aged 25 to 40 in good health. The sample comprised blood. This chain connects TRBV4-1 to TRBJ2-2; TRBD1 aligns across 8 bases. CDR3 nucleotide sequence: TGCGCCAGCAGCCAAGTTCGGCAGGGGGCTTGGTCGTTGGAAGACGGGGAGCTGTTTTTT. The encoded protein is CASSQVRQGAWSLEDGELFF.